The 20 T cell receptor beta chains presented below share a single source sample, sequenced in a study of spatial heterogeneity in lung cancer. Indicated time point: sample taken at primary tumor resection. Sequencing covered unsorted whole RNA taken from tumor, nontumor lung or frozen PBMC. TCRdb independently ran MiXCR on the 5' RACE reads; one entry per CDR3 protein. The profile covers about 75,000 distinct CDR3 sequences, with about 14% appearing a single time and 7.2% taken by the ten largest. The sequences come from PBMCs, collected at surgery. The receptor set was obtained from a male donor with early-stage non-small cell lung cancer.

This clonotype was counted ten times or more. The chain joins TRBV12-3 or TRBV12-4 to TRBJ2-7; D perhaps matches TRBD1 (6 bases). Trimming took 1 base from V and 0 from J, leaving 10 bases between them. This CDR3 is built from 15 residues. The CDR3 protein is CASSLVGASSYEQYF. The CDR3 nucleotides read TGTGCCAGCAGTTTAGTGGGGGCCAGCTCCTACGAGCAGTACTTC.

This clonotype has a handful of counts. V gene TRBV9 combines with J gene TRBJ2-2, with D perhaps given as TRBD1 or TRBD2 (5 bases each). Trimming stripped 0 bases from V and 4 bases from J, with 19 bases between. The CDR3 extends over 18 amino acids. The germline V gene encodes CDR1 SGDLS and CDR2 YYNGEE. The CDR3 spells CASSVATMGDLVTGELFF. For the CDR3, the DNA is TGTGCCAGCAGCGTAGCTACTATGGGGGATCTGGTCACCGGGGAGCTGTTTTTT.

The table lists this clonotype with a few counts. The chain couples TRBV5-1 to TRBJ2-3; D not certain. The V gene lost 0 bases and the J gene lost 0 bases, with 11 bases spanning the gap. Germline V lookup: CDR1 SGHRS, CDR2 YFSETQ. The CDR3 consists of 16 residues. The CDR3 loop reads CASSLGGAPSTDTQYF. The CDR3 nucleotides are TGCGCCAGCAGCTTGGGAGGAGCCCCTAGCACAGATACGCAGTATTTT. The full variable domain, in which reference TRBV5-1 and TRBJ2-3 provide the parts outside the CDR3, is KAGVTQTPRYLIKTRGQQVTLSCSPISGHRSVSWYQQTPGQGLQFLFEYFSETQRNKGNFPGRFSGRQFSNSRSEMNVSTLELGDSALYLCASSLGGAPSTDTQYFGPGTRLTVL.

The chain recombines TRBV27 with TRBJ1-2, with TRBD1 as a possible D gene (6 bases). Germline loops: CDR1 MNHEY, CDR2 SMNVEV (reference sequence). V lost 5 bases to trimming and J lost 8 bases, with 12 bases between them. This CDR3 comprises 12 residues. The CDR3 region has the DNA TGTGCCAGCAGTAGCTGGGGGCTCGGCTACACCTTC. Translating gives CASSSWGLGYTF.

The rearrangement links TRBV3-1 to TRBJ2-5, with D possibly matching TRBD1 (6 bases). The V end was cut by 1 base, the J end by 9 bases, with 15 bases between. The CDR3 totals 14 residues. Germline values: CDR1 LGHDT, CDR2 YNNKEL (reference sequence). In DNA form, the CDR3 reads TGTGCCAGCAGCCAAGGACCTGGTCCAGGGGCCCAGTACTTC. This translates into CASSQGPGPGAQYF.

This clonotype was detected many times. CDR3 sequence (DNA): TGTGCCAGCACCTTCTTGGGACAGGGTAATGAGCAGTTCTTC. This gives the protein CASTFLGQGNEQFF. V and J are TRBV6-1 and TRBJ2-1; 9 nucleotides agree with TRBD1. The CDR3 extends over 14 amino acids. V dropped 7 bases and J dropped 7; count of bases not matched to a gene: 8. Germline-derived CDR1 and CDR2 are MNHNS and SASEGT.

Points on this clonotype: Germline and junction disagree at one end, which may indicate a read error. The chain combines TRBV2 with TRBJ1-1, with D possibly being TRBD1 (5 bases). The CDR3 has 14 residues. Germline V gives CDR1 SNHLY, CDR2 FYNNEI. CDR3 DNA: TGTGCCAGCAGTAGAGAGGGGAAGGACACTAAAGCTTTCTTT. Translation gives CASSREGKDTKAFF.

This clonotype was counted between two and nine times. CDR3 sequence reads: CASSSQDGAEDSPLHF. In DNA form, the CDR3 reads TGTGCCAGCAGTTCTCAGGACGGGGCTGAGGACTCACCCCTCCACTTT. The rearrangement uses TRBV6-6 and TRBJ1-6; possibly TRBD1 for D (5 bases). This CDR3 region has 16 residues. V lost 4 bases, J lost 10 bases, and 20 bases lay in between. Per germline, CDR1 MNHNY and CDR2 SVGAGI (reference sequence).

This clonotype turned up a few times. The rearrangement links TRBV12-3 or TRBV12-4 to TRBJ1-6; 7 nucleotides line up with TRBD1. Trimming at V came to 6 bases and at J to 10 bases, leaving 9 bases not matched to a gene. This CDR3 is built from 14 residues. The CDR3 coding sequence is TGTGCCAGCAGCTACGACAGGGTTAGGTCACCCCTCCACTTT. The encoded protein is CASSYDRVRSPLHF.

The rearrangement uses TRBV5-1 and TRBJ1-4; D is ambiguous. The CDR3 totals 16 residues. The V end was cut by 4 bases, the J end by 2 bases, with 15 bases between. Per germline, CDR1 SGHRS and CDR2 YFSETQ. This CDR3 reads CASSPGLVMTNEKLFF. DNA for the CDR3: TGCGCCAGCAGCCCCGGACTCGTTATGACTAATGAAAAACTGTTTTTT.

This rearrangement joins TRBV20-1 to TRBJ1-2; unclear D gene. Germline V gene data show CDR1 as DFQATT and CDR2 as SNEGSKA (reference sequence). The CDR3 is made up of 15 amino acids. V lost 0 bases, J lost 6 bases, and 17 bases lay in between. In DNA, the CDR3 is TGCAGTGCTAGAGAGGGGTCCCGGTTGATGGATGGCTACACCTTC. Protein sequence: CSAREGSRLMDGYTF.

V is TRBV29-1 and J is TRBJ2-2; possibly TRBD1 for D (5 bases). Germline-derived CDR1 and CDR2 are SQVTM and ANQGSEA. V was clipped by 6 bases and J by 3 bases, with 11 bases between them. The CDR3 length is 13 residues. DNA for the CDR3: TGCAGCGTGGGGCTCCTGGACACCGGGGAGCTGTTTTTT. Protein: CSVGLLDTGELFF.

This clonotype was detected many times. The chain is built from TRBV12-3 or TRBV12-4 and TRBJ2-7, with D uncertain. Trimming pared 1 base from V and 0 bases from J, leaving 10 bases between. This CDR3 spans 15 amino acids. This chain's CDR3 is CASSLGLLPSYEQYF. The CDR3 DNA follows: TGTGCCAGCAGTTTAGGGCTCTTGCCCTCCTACGAGCAGTACTTC.

The CDR3 reads CSVDPITGTSGNEQFF. The CDR3 DNA follows: TGCAGCGTTGACCCTATTACCGGGACTAGCGGGAATGAGCAGTTCTTC. This chain links TRBV29-1 with TRBJ2-1; 12 nucleotides agree with TRBD2. CDR3 size: 16 residues. V was pared by 3 bases and J by 7 bases, with 10 bases of the junction left unmatched. Per germline, CDR1 SQVTM and CDR2 ANQGSEA.

This clonotype has more than one count but fewer than ten. The genes are TRBV6-2 or TRBV6-3 and TRBJ2-7; D is unclear. With 2 bases removed from V and 5 bases from J, the gap between germline ends came to 13 bases. The CDR3 contains 14 residues. The germline V gene encodes CDR1 MNHEY and CDR2 SVGEGT. The DNA of the CDR3 is TGTGCCAGCAGTTACCTAAGCAAAGGGAACGAGCAGTACTTC. Translating it yields CASSYLSKGNEQYF.

This clonotype has more than one count but fewer than ten. The CDR3 region is CSARDPTGLALTEQFF. CDR3 sequence (DNA): TGCAGTGCTAGAGATCCAACGGGACTAGCGTTGACTGAGCAGTTCTTC. The J gene is TRBJ2-1, the V gene TRBV20-1; TRBD2 matches at 10 bases. Trimming took 0 bases from V and 9 from J; bases not matched to a gene: 11. The germline V gene encodes CDR1 DFQATT and CDR2 SNEGSKA (reference sequence). This CDR3 is built from 16 residues.

This chain uses TRBV21-1 with TRBJ2-5. TRBV21-1 is classified as a pseudogene. CDR3 size: 9 residues. CDR3 region: CASQETQYF. Written as DNA, the CDR3 is TGTGCCAGCCAAGAGACCCAGTACTTC.

This clonotype was seen a handful of times. The gene calls are TRBV24-1 and TRBJ2-1; D is unclear. The CDR3 length is 12 residues. V shed 3 bases and J shed 9 bases, with 8 bases lying between them. Germline V gene lookup returns CDR1 KGHDR and CDR2 SFDVKD. The CDR3: CATSDPGSEQFF. The CDR3 DNA follows: TGTGCCACCAGTGATCCGGGTTCTGAGCAGTTCTTC.

This clonotype was recorded at least ten times. The rearrangement links TRBV4-2 to TRBJ2-5; TRBD2 matches at 9 bases. Germline V gives CDR1 LGHNA, CDR2 YNFKEQ. J was trimmed by 4 bases and V by 1 base; bases with no gene match: 10. This CDR3 region has 17 residues. The CDR3 protein is CASSQALLAGGGETQYF. CDR3 bases: TGTGCCAGCAGCCAAGCTCTTCTTGCGGGAGGGGGAGAGACCCAGTACTTC.

The chain has TRBV27 and TRBJ2-7; D is possibly TRBD1 or TRBD2 (7 bases each). The CDR3 is 14 amino acids. V shed 2 bases and J shed 3 bases, with 11 bases lying between them. Germline values: CDR1 MNHEY, CDR2 SMNVEV (reference sequence). The CDR3 region has the DNA TGTGCCAGCAGTTTAGCAGGGGGGGACTACGAGCAGTACTTC. Translation: CASSLAGGDYEQYF.